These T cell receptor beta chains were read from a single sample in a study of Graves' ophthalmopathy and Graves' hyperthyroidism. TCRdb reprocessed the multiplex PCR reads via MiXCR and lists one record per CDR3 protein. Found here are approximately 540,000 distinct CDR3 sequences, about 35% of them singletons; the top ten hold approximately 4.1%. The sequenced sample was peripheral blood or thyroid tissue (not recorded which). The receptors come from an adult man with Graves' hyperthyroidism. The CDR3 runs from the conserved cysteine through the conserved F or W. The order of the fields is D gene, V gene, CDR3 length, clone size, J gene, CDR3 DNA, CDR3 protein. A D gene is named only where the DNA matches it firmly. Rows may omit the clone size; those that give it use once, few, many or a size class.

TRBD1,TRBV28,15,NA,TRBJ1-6,TGTGCCAGCACCGACAGGGGCTCCTATAATTCACCCCTCCACTTT,CASTDRGSYNSPLHF
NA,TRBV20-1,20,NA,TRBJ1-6,TGCAGTGCTAGAGATCTGGTCGGGGACCGTACTATCTCCTATAATTCACCCCTCCACTTT,CSARDLVGDRTISYNSPLHF
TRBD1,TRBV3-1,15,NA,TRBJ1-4,TGTGCCAGCAGCCCGGGGACAGGGGTTGATGAAAAACTGTTTTTT,CASSPGTGVDEKLFF
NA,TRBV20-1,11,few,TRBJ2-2,TGCAGTGCTAGTGGCACCGGGGAGCTGTTTTTT,CSASGTGELFF
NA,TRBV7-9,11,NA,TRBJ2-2,TGTGCCAGCAGCATGGACAGGGAGCTGTTTTTT,CASSMDRELFF
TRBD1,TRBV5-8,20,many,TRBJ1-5,TGTGCCAGCAGCCTCATTATCGGGACAGGCATCCATATGGGCAATCAGCCCCAGCATTTT,CASSLIIGTGIHMGNQPQHF
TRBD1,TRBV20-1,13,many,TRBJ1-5,TGCAGTGCTGGACAGGGGGCTTGGCAGCCCCAGCATTTT,CSAGQGAWQPQHF
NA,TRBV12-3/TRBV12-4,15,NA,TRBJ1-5,TGTGCCAGCAGTCCCCGTTGGGGCTACAATCAGCCCCAGCATTTT,CASSPRWGYNQPQHF
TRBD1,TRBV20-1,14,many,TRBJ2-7,TGCAGTGGGACAGGGACAGGGATCTCCTACGAGCAGTACTTC,CSGTGTGISYEQYF
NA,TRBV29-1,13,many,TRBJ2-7,TGCAGCGTTGGGGCCGCGAACTCCTACGAGCAGTACTTC,CSVGAANSYEQYF
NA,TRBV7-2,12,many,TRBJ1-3,TGTGCCAGCAGCCCCTACGGAAACACCATATATTTT,CASSPYGNTIYF
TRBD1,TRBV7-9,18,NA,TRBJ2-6,TGTGCCAGCAGCATACCGGGACAGGGAAGCTCTGGGGCCAACGTCCTGACTTTC,CASSIPGQGSSGANVLTF
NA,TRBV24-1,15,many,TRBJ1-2,TGTGCCACCAGTGATCCACAGGATGGGTCTGTTGGCTACACCTTC,CATSDPQDGSVGYTF
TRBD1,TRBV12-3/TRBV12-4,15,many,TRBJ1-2,TGTGCCAGCAGTCCGGGACAGGGCGCTAACTATGGCTACACCTTC,CASSPGQGANYGYTF
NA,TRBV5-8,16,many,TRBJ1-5,TGTGCCAGCAGCGCCGGGTCAGGGTTCAGCAATCAGCCCCAGCATTTT,CASSAGSGFSNQPQHF
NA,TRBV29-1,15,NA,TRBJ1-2,TGCAGCCAGGCCCGAGGGGAACAGCCACTCTATGGCTACACCTTC,CSQARGEQPLYGYTF
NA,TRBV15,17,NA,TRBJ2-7,TGTGCCACCAGCAGTGAGGAAGGGGCCGCTGGGTATCACGAGCAGTACTTC,CATSSEEGAAGYHEQYF
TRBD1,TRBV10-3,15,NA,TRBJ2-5,TGTGCCATCAGTGAGACAGGGGGCAATCAAGAGACCCAGTACTTC,CAISETGGNQETQYF
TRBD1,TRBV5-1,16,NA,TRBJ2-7,TGCGCCAGCAGCCCCACCGGGACAGTGAACTCCTACGAGCAGTACTTC,CASSPTGTVNSYEQYF
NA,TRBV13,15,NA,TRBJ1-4,TGTGCCAGCAGCTCCCGACAGGCCCCCAATGAAAAACTGTTTTTT,CASSSRQAPNEKLFF